This entry lists 6 T cell receptor beta chains sequenced from one sample in a study of T cell changes during pregnancy in multiple sclerosis. This table comes from immunoSEQ multiplex PCR, and its TCRdb copy is limited to in-frame clones, with some not included. Counted here are about 130,000 clones, roughly 97% occurring once; the ten biggest clones make up around 0.46%. The sequenced sample was peripheral blood, obtained after pregnancy. These receptors all stem from a female donor with multiple sclerosis, enrolled in a pregnancy study.

The V and J genes are TRBV19 and TRBJ1-2, with a possible D match to TRBD1 (5 bases). CDR3 length equals 14 residues. Germline V gives CDR1 LNHDA, CDR2 SQIVND (reference sequence). Deletions cut 5 bases from V and 5 bases from J, with 15 bases between. CDR3: CASSPLQGRYGYTF. Here the CDR3 DNA reads TGTGCCAGTAGTCCTCTCCAGGGTCGATATGGCTACACCTTC.

The chain employs TRBV15 and TRBJ2-5; perhaps TRBD2 as D (6 bases). V was pared by 3 bases and J by 1 base, with 6 bases between. The CDR3 extends over 13 amino acids. CDR1 is LNHNV, CDR2 YYDKDF, per germline (reference sequence). The CDR3 sequence: CATSRGGQETQYF. DNA for the CDR3: TGTGCCACCAGCAGGGGAGGCCAAGAGACCCAGTACTTC.

The V call is TRBV2, the J call TRBJ2-1; 11 positions agree with TRBD2. Looked up from germline, CDR1 is SNHLY and CDR2 is FYNNEI. The CDR3 covers 18 residues. With V trimmed by 2 bases and J by 8 bases, 14 bases remained unmatched. The CDR3: CASSETPGHLAGGHEQFF. CDR3 in DNA: TGTGCCAGCAGTGAAACACCCGGGCATCTAGCGGGAGGTCATGAGCAGTTCTTC.

This chain connects TRBV5-6 to TRBJ1-2, with D possibly matching TRBD1 (5 bases). V was trimmed by 0 bases and J by 4 bases, leaving 13 bases between them. Germline V gene sequence: CDR1 SGHDT, CDR2 YYEEEE. This CDR3 has 15 amino acids. CDR3 region: CASSLERVGGYGYTF. CDR3 sequence (DNA): TGTGCCAGCAGCTTGGAGAGGGTCGGGGGCTATGGCTACACCTTC.

The chain recombines TRBV5-6 with TRBJ1-2; TRBD1 aligns across 8 bases. V was clipped by 6 bases and J by 0 bases; unmatched bases: 4. Germline values: CDR1 SGHDT, CDR2 YYEEEE. The CDR3 runs to 14 residues. The CDR3 DNA reads TGTGCCAGCACCGGACAGGGAGCTAACTATGGCTACACCTTC. It translates to CASTGQGANYGYTF.

CDR3 nucleotides: TGTGCCATCAGTGAGTCGAAGGGGTATGCCTACGAGCAGTACTTC. Translated: CAISESKGYAYEQYF. The V and J genes are TRBV10-3 and TRBJ2-7; possibly TRBD1 for D (5 bases). CDR3 length equals 15 residues. Germline V gene sequence: CDR1 ENHRY, CDR2 SYGVKD. V was pared by 0 bases and J by 2 bases, with 11 bases between.